Here is one T cell receptor (beta chain) with its context. This clone's antigen is unknown. No clone much larger than this one lies a single base away; base qualities are absent. Collaborating institutions collected whole blood in K2EDTA tubes following their own protocols. Collaborator samples were shipped for TCRbeta analysis as frozen whole blood, isolated PBMCs, or DNA extracted from either sample type. This sample is part of a study of blood T cell repertoires in COVID-19 (dated by TCRdb to the early 2020s). Concerning the study at large: Samples from collaborators originated in the United States, Italy and Spain and spanned both the acute and convalescent phases of COVID-19. Deeply sampled blood TCRbeta repertoires from subjects exposed to, actively infected with, or recovered from COVID-19 were included in the dataset. A de-identified subject ID, COVID-19 status, age in years and sex were almost always included in the sample metadata. The material from the prospective study consisted of cDNA or gDNA derived from T cells, B-cell-depleted T cells, or PBMCs. Samples came from the ongoing ImmuneRACE study (first 160 participants) plus 1,254 subjects from 6 global collaborators. Where available, HLA class I and class II types were taken from metadata supplied by the sample provider and were not determined by assay-based typing. A freely available public database, intended as a resource for researchers studying the immune response to SARS-CoV-2, is where the repertoires were released.

CDR1 and CDR2 (SGHNT, YENEEA) derive from the germline V gene. At the junction V is shortened by 0 bases and J by 4 bases, with 12 bases in between. Including the terminal cysteine and phenylalanine, the CDR3 comprises 15 residues. Only the CDR3 part of the read is kept: 45 bases, read in frame from the first base. The immunoSEQ Assay, a bias-controlled multiplex PCR, was used to amplify TCRbeta CDR3 regions from genomic DNA. For the original study's pipeline: Nucleated cell counts per sample were estimated from amplification of reference gene primers within the assay. To quantify the absolute abundance of each unique TCRbeta CDR3 rearrangement, sequence reads were collapsed and filtered. For each sample, productive Simpson clonality was calculated as the square root of Simpson's diversity index across productive rearrangements. Held by TCRdb, this immuneACCESS table contains in-frame sequences only and omits some clones. Under half of the omission traces to an unresolved V gene where checked; the cause of the rest is unknown. The V and J calls and clone size were taken over from that table, and D and trimming were inferred from the DNA. The sample data list fewer than 95,000 clones, and about nine tenths of these were observed just once. The leading ten clones occupy roughly 0.73% of the sample.

The research as a whole found: The quantity of clinical and demographic metadata differed by source and by participant and was supplied without curation.

Recombination connected TRBV11-3 to TRBJ2-5, with no D gene named confidently. The TCR originated in an elderly woman with acute or convalescent COVID-19. Sequencing was done on a sample of peripheral blood. The CDR3: CASSLDPGFAETQYF. At the DNA level, the sequence is TGTGCCAGCAGCTTAGATCCCGGGTTTGCAGAGACCCAGTACTTC.